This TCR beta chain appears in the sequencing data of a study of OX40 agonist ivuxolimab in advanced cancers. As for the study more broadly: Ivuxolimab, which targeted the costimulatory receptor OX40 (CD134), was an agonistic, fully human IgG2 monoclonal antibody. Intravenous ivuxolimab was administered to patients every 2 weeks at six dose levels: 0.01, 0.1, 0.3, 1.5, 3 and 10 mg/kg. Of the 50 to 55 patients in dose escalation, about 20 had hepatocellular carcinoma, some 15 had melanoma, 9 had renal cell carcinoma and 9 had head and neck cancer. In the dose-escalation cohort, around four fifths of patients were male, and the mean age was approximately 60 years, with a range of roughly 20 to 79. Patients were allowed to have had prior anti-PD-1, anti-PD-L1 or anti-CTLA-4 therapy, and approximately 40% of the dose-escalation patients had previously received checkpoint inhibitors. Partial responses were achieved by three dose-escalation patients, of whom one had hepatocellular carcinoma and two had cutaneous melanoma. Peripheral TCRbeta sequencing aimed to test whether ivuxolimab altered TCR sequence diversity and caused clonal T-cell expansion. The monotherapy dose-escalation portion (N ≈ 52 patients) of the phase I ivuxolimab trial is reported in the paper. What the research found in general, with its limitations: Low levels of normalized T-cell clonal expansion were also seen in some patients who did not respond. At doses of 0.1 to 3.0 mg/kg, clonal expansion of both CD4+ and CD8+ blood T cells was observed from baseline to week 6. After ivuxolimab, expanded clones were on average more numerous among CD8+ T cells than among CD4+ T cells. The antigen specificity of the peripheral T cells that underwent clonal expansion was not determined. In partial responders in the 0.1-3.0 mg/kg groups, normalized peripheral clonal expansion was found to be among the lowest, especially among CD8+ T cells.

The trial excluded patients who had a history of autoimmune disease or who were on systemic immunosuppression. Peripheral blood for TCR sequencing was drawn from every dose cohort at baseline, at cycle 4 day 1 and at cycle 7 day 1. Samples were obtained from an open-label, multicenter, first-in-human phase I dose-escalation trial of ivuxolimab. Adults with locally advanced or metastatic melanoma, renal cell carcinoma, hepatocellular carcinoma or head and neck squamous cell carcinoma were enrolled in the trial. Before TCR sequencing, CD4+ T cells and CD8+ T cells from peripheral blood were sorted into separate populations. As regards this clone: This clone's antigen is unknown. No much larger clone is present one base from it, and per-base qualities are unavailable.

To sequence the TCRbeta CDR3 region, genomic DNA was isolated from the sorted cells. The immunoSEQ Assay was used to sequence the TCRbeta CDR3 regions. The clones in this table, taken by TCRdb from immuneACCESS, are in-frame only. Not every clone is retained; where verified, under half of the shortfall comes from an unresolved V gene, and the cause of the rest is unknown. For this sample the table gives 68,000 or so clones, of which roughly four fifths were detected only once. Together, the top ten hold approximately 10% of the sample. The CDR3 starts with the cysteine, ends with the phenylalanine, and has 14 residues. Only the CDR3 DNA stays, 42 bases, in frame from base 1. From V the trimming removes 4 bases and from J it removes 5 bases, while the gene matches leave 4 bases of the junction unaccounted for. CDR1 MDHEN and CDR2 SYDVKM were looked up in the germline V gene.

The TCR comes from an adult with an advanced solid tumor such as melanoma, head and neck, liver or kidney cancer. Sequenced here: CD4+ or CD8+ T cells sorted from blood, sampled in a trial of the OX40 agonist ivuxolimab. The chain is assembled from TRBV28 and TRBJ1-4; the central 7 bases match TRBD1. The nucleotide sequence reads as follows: TGTGCCAGCAGTTCCCCGGGACAGAATGAAAAACTGTTTTTT. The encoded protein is CASSSPGQNEKLFF.